A single sample gave rise to the 28 T cell receptor beta chains below, sequenced in a study of T cell changes during pregnancy in multiple sclerosis. Here immunoSEQ multiplex PCR was the method, and the copy in TCRdb shows in-frame clones only, minus some. The repertoire has about 32,000 clones, roughly 89% of them found once; the top ten carry about 10%. Sequencing used CD8+ T cells from peripheral blood mononuclear cells, obtained in the second trimester of pregnancy. All receptors come from a female donor with multiple sclerosis, enrolled in a pregnancy study.

The chain's CDR3 is CASSLGRANTEAFF. Here the CDR3 DNA reads TGCGCCAGCAGCTTGGGGCGGGCGAACACTGAAGCTTTCTTT. The rearrangement uses TRBV5-1 and TRBJ1-1; no reliable D call. This CDR3 contains 14 residues. Trimming took off 0 bases at V and 1 base at J, with 7 bases between the two ends. The germline gives CDR1 SGHRS, CDR2 YFSETQ.

The gene calls are TRBV9 and TRBJ1-5, with D unclear. Germline V gene sequence: CDR1 SGDLS, CDR2 YYNGEE. There are 15 residues in the CDR3. The V gene lost 3 bases and the J gene lost 4 bases, with 14 bases spanning the gap. DNA of the CDR3: TGTGCCAGCAGCGAGGCCAGTGGGAGTAATCAGCCCCAGCATTTT. It yields the protein CASSEASGSNQPQHF.

Concerning this clone: One end of the junction fails to match germline, which may point to a read error. The rearrangement joins TRBV5-4 to TRBJ2-1; D may be TRBD1 (6 bases). This CDR3 is 11 amino acids long. Looked up from germline, CDR1 is SGHNT and CDR2 is YYREEE (reference sequence). The CDR3 is CASSSWAGELF. The DNA for the CDR3 is TGTGCCAGCAGCTCCTGGGCAGGGGAACTCTTC. Together with reference TRBV5-4 and TRBJ2-1, the CDR3 gives the full variable domain: ETGVTQSPTHLIKTRGQQVTLRCSSQSGHNTVSWYQQALGQGPQFIFQYYREEENGRGNFPPRFSGLQFPNYSSELNVNALELDDSALYLCASSSWAGELFGPGTRLTVL.

The V call is TRBV7-2, the J call TRBJ2-3; 9 bases map to TRBD2. Looked up from germline, CDR1 is SGHTA and CDR2 is FQGNSA. This CDR3 has 14 residues. With V trimmed by 1 base and J by 5 bases, 1 base remained unmatched. CDR3 bases: TGTGCCAGCAGCTTAGTAGCGGGGGTAGATACGCAGTATTTT. Its protein product is CASSLVAGVDTQYF. The full variable domain, its missing parts supplied by reference TRBV7-2 and TRBJ2-3, is GAGVSQSPSNKVTEKGKDVELRCDPISGHTALYWYRQSLGQGLEFLIYFQGNSAPDKSGLPSDRFSAERTGGSVSTLTIQRTQQEDSAVYLCASSLVAGVDTQYFGPGTRLTVL.

V gene TRBV18 combines with J gene TRBJ2-3, with D perhaps matching TRBD2 (5 bases). Germline assignment: CDR1 KGHSH and CDR2 LQKENI. CDR3 length: 16 residues. V lost 2 bases and J lost 0, with 12 bases in between. CDR3 sequence (DNA): TGTGCCAGCTCACCAAGAGGGATCTCTAGCACAGATACGCAGTATTTT. This encodes CASSPRGISSTDTQYF.

The V gene is TRBV9, the J gene TRBJ2-1, with TRBD1 matching over 11 bases. This CDR3 has 14 residues. V dropped 4 bases and J dropped 7; count of bases not matched to a gene: 4. CDR1 is SGDLS and CDR2 is YYNGEE in the germline V gene. DNA of the CDR3: TGTGCCAGCAGCACGGACAGGGGGCATAATGAGCAGTTCTTC. This translates into CASSTDRGHNEQFF.

The J gene is TRBJ1-4, the V gene TRBV4-1, with a possible D match to TRBD1 (6 bases). The CDR3 is 16 residues long. Trimming cost V 1 base and J 3 bases, with 12 bases left between them. Germline CDR1 is MGHRA and CDR2 is YSYEKL. CDR3 coding DNA: TGCGCCAGCAGCCAAGCCCCCTACAGGGCTAATGAAAAACTGTTTTTT. This gives the protein CASSQAPYRANEKLFF.

This clone was detected once. This rearrangement joins TRBV15 to TRBJ1-5, with 9 positions matching TRBD1. Germline loops: CDR1 LNHNV, CDR2 YYDKDF (reference sequence). The CDR3 contains 14 residues. V trimming: 3 bases; J trimming: 6 bases; junction bases outside the gene matches: 3. The chain's CDR3 is CATSRGQGFQPQHF. The CDR3 nucleotides are TGTGCCACCAGCAGGGGACAGGGCTTTCAGCCCCAGCATTTT.

The chain recombines TRBV13 with TRBJ2-5, with D possibly being TRBD1 (7 bases). Germline assignment: CDR1 PRHDT and CDR2 FYEKMQ (reference sequence). Trimming shortened V by 5 bases and J by 11 bases, and 24 bases separated the two germline ends. The length of the CDR3 is 15 residues. The CDR3 loop reads CASSPRGARLWEQYF. CDR3 sequence (DNA): TGTGCCAGCAGCCCCAGGGGGGCTCGGCTCTGGGAGCAGTACTTC.

V is TRBV4-1 and J is TRBJ2-3; a weak D match, TRBD2 (5 bases). V dropped 0 bases and J dropped 0 bases, with 7 bases sitting between them. Germline V lookup: CDR1 MGHRA, CDR2 YSYEKL. The CDR3 runs to 15 residues. This chain's CDR3 is CASSQDQRSTDTQYF. The CDR3 region has the DNA TGCGCCAGCAGCCAAGATCAGCGGAGCACAGATACGCAGTATTTT.

V usage is TRBV7-2 and J usage is TRBJ2-7, with 7 bases lining up with TRBD1. Germline assignment: CDR1 SGHTA and CDR2 FQGNSA. CDR3 length: 13 residues. V lost 4 bases and J lost 5; bases outside the gene matches: 5. CDR3 bases: TGTGCCAGCAGCTATGTCAGGGGGAACGAGCAGTACTTC. Amino acids: CASSYVRGNEQYF.

The rearrangement joins TRBV16 to TRBJ1-6, with 7 bases matching TRBD1. J was trimmed by 15 bases and V by 4 bases; bases with no gene match: 6. CDR3 length: 12 amino acids. Germline CDR1 reads KGHSY; CDR2 reads FQNENV. The CDR3 DNA reads as TGTGCCAGCAGCCTTCTACAGGGGATCCTCCACTTT. This gives the protein CASSLLQGILHF. Full variable domain (remainder filled in from reference TRBV16 and TRBJ1-6): GEEVAQTPKHLVRGEGQKAKLYCAPIKGHSYVFWYQQVLKNEFKFLISFQNENVFDETGMPKERFSAKCLPNSPCSLEIQATKLEDSAVYFCASSLLQGILHFGNGTRLTVT.

V and J are TRBV7-2 and TRBJ2-7, with D tentatively TRBD1 (6 bases). Germline values: CDR1 SGHTA, CDR2 FQGNSA. The V end lost 2 bases, the J end lost 0 bases, and 8 bases lay between the germline ends. CDR3 length: 14 residues. CDR3 residues: CASSLQDSSYEQYF. As DNA, the CDR3 is TGTGCCAGCAGCTTACAGGACAGCTCCTACGAGCAGTACTTC.

In its sample, this clone was seen once. The chain is built from TRBV7-9 and TRBJ2-7, with D possibly being TRBD2 (7 bases). The ends were cut back, 3 bases at V and 5 bases at J, with 14 bases in the middle. The length of the CDR3 is 14 residues. Germline CDR1 and CDR2: SEHNR and FQNEAQ (reference sequence). The CDR3 spells CASSLGGARDEQYF. As DNA, the CDR3 is TGTGCCAGCAGCTTGGGGGGGGCCAGGGACGAGCAGTACTTC.

CDR3 region: CASSLGGAGHYGYTF. In DNA, the CDR3 is TGTGCCAGCAGTTTAGGTGGGGCAGGACATTATGGCTACACCTTC. This chain joins TRBV6-5 and TRBJ1-2; weak D call: TRBD1 (5 bases). V lost 4 bases, J lost 5 bases, and 17 bases lay in between. The CDR3 is 15 residues long. Germline CDR1 MNHEY, CDR2 SVGAGI.

The rearrangement links TRBV4-2 to TRBJ1-1; possibly TRBD1 for D (6 bases). Germline assignment: CDR1 LGHNA and CDR2 YNFKEQ. The CDR3 has 15 residues. V was trimmed by 3 bases and J by 4 bases, leaving 15 bases between them. Written as DNA, the CDR3 is TGTGCCAGCAGCCAGGGCGGACTCAGGGGCACTGAAGCTTTCTTT. Protein product: CASSQGGLRGTEAFF.

This rearrangement joins TRBV11-2 to TRBJ2-7; no clear D gene. Germline CDR1 and CDR2: SGHAT and FQNNGV. V was cut by 5 bases and J by 6 bases, with 11 bases left in between. The CDR3 length is 12 residues. The CDR3 DNA follows: TGTGCCAGCAGCATACGATCGGGCGAGCAGTACTTC. Translation: CASSIRSGEQYF.

V usage is TRBV2 and J usage is TRBJ2-7; 8 nucleotides align to TRBD2. J lost 4 bases, V lost 6 bases, and 8 bases had no gene match. The germline V gene has CDR1 SNHLY and CDR2 FYNNEI. CDR3 length equals 14 residues. The CDR3 bases are TGTGCCAGCAGGGCTAGCGGGTTTCCTTACGAGCAGTACTTC. Residues: CASRASGFPYEQYF.

This chain joins TRBV5-4 and TRBJ2-7; 9 bases agree with TRBD1. Germline CDR1 and CDR2: SGHNT and YYREEE (reference sequence). After removal of 2 bases from V and 3 bases from J, the junction contained 18 bases not matched to a gene. There are 19 residues in the CDR3. CDR3 sequence: CASSFSGQGPGLPFYEQYF. In DNA, the CDR3 is TGTGCCAGCAGCTTCTCGGGACAGGGACCGGGACTACCCTTCTACGAGCAGTACTTC.

The J gene is TRBJ2-1, the V gene TRBV7-2; D may be TRBD2 (5 bases). V shed 3 bases and J shed 0 bases, with 15 bases lying between them. The CDR3 has 17 amino acids. Germline CDR1 and CDR2: SGHTA and FQGNSA. DNA of the CDR3: TGTGCCAGCAGCTTGGTCCAGCGGAGGATCTCCTACAATGAGCAGTTCTTC. Protein: CASSLVQRRISYNEQFF. The variable domain in full, completed from reference TRBV7-2 and TRBJ2-1, reads GAGVSQSPSNKVTEKGKDVELRCDPISGHTALYWYRQSLGQGLEFLIYFQGNSAPDKSGLPSDRFSAERTGGSVSTLTIQRTQQEDSAVYLCASSLVQRRISYNEQFFGPGTRLTVL.

V and J are TRBV10-3 and TRBJ2-3, with 11 bases that match TRBD1. J lost 2 bases, V lost 6 bases, and 1 base had no gene match. Germline CDR1 and CDR2: ENHRY and SYGVKD. The CDR3 has 14 residues. CDR3 nucleotide sequence: TGTGCCATCAGGGACAGGGGGCCCACAGATACGCAGTATTTT. Protein sequence: CAIRDRGPTDTQYF.

The chain recombines TRBV30 with TRBJ1-5; 8 bases agree with TRBD1. The CDR3 loop spans 19 amino acids. V was clipped by 0 bases and J by 4 bases; unmatched bases: 17. Germline loops: CDR1 GTSNPN, CDR2 SVGIG (reference sequence). This CDR3 reads CAWSVPGRGPEFGNQPQHF. The CDR3 coding sequence is TGTGCCTGGAGTGTCCCCGGCAGGGGGCCTGAGTTTGGTAATCAGCCCCAGCATTTT.

V usage is TRBV6-1 and J usage is TRBJ1-5; D remains ambiguous. The CDR3 is 14 amino acids. Germline V gene sequence: CDR1 MNHNS, CDR2 SASEGT. Trimming took off 8 bases at V and 4 bases at J, with 15 bases between the two ends. DNA of the CDR3: TGTGCCAGCTGGATGTCGGGGTATAATCAGCCCCAGCATTTT. The encoded protein is CASWMSGYNQPQHF.

The rearrangement uses TRBV10-3 and TRBJ2-1, with 15 nucleotides matching TRBD2. The CDR3 runs 14 residues. Germline V gives CDR1 ENHRY, CDR2 SYGVKD. V was pared by 4 bases and J by 10 bases, with 2 bases of the junction left unmatched. This CDR3 is CAISAGLAGGEQFF. The CDR3 DNA reads TGTGCCATCAGTGCCGGACTAGCGGGAGGGGAGCAGTTCTTC.

The rearrangement uses TRBV5-4 and TRBJ1-1, with D tentatively TRBD1 (6 bases). Trimming cost V 4 bases and J 1 base, with 14 bases left between them. CDR3 length equals 15 residues. Germline CDR1 is SGHNT and CDR2 is YYREEE (reference sequence). The DNA of the CDR3 is TGTGCCAGCAGCCCGCCAGGGGTGGGGAACACTGAAGCTTTCTTT. Protein product: CASSPPGVGNTEAFF.

This chain joins TRBV27 and TRBJ2-7; 7 positions agree with TRBD1. Germline CDR1 is MNHEY and CDR2 is SMNVEV (reference sequence). V dropped 5 bases and J dropped 7; count of bases not matched to a gene: 20. The length of the CDR3 is 17 residues. CDR3 residues: CASSLGTANTHPREQYF. The CDR3 DNA follows: TGTGCCAGCAGTCTCGGGACAGCCAACACCCACCCTCGGGAGCAGTACTTC.

V is TRBV28 and J is TRBJ1-5, with 8 bases aligning to TRBD1. The CDR3 is 16 residues long. J was trimmed by 5 bases and V by 3 bases; bases with no gene match: 9. Germline lookup yields CDR1 MDHEN and CDR2 SYDVKM. The DNA for the CDR3 is TGTGCCAGCAGTTTTGGACAGGGTTCGAGTTATCAGCCCCAGCATTTT. This sequence encodes CASSFGQGSSYQPQHF.

This clone was recorded only once. The rearrangement uses TRBV11-2 and TRBJ2-7; D perhaps matches TRBD2 (5 bases). CDR1 is SGHAT and CDR2 is FQNNGV in the germline V gene. Trimming cost V 5 bases and J 3 bases, with 11 bases left between them. The CDR3 has 13 amino acids. The CDR3 nucleotides are TGTGCCAGCAGCCTTGGACTGATCTACGAGCAGTACTTC. Its translation is CASSLGLIYEQYF.